The next 4 T cell receptor beta chains were all read from a single sample in a study of blood T cell repertoires in COVID-19. Data came from immunoSEQ multiplex PCR; TCRdb stores just in-frame clones and leaves some out. The table has around 60,000 clones, 70% to 85% seen once. Material for sequencing was peripheral blood. The source of these receptors is an older woman with acute or convalescent COVID-19.

DNA of the CDR3: TGTGCCAGCAACCTGGGGGGGCTTCAAGAGACCCAGTACTTC. Translating it yields CASNLGGLQETQYF. The chain links TRBV3-1 (or the pseudogene TRBV3-2) to TRBJ2-5; tentatively, D is TRBD2 (7 bases). Germline CDR1 reads LGHDT; CDR2 reads YNNKEL (reference sequence). Trimming removed 7 bases from V and 2 bases from J, with 14 bases in between. CDR3 length: 14 residues.

The chain couples TRBV11-3 to TRBJ2-7, with D perhaps TRBD1 (5 bases). Germline V gene lookup returns CDR1 SGHNT and CDR2 YENEEA. CDR3 length: 13 residues. The ends were cut back, 0 bases at V and 6 bases at J, with 9 bases in the middle. CDR3 sequence: CASSLEAGREQYF. DNA for the CDR3: TGTGCCAGCAGCTTAGAGGCAGGGCGCGAGCAGTACTTC.

The chain joins TRBV7-3 to TRBJ2-3, with TRBD2 matching 8 bases. In germline, CDR1 is SGHTA, CDR2 FQGTGA. This CDR3 has 15 residues. V trimming: 5 bases; J trimming: 6 bases; junction bases outside the gene matches: 10. CDR3 nucleotide sequence: TGTGCCAGCAGCCCCGCCGGGACTAGTGCTGATACGCAGTATTTT. Its translation: CASSPAGTSADTQYF.

The chain couples TRBV27 to TRBJ1-2; D may be TRBD1 (5 bases). Per the germline V gene, CDR1 is MNHEY and CDR2 is SMNVEV (reference sequence). The CDR3 runs 18 residues. V lost 2 bases to trimming and J lost 2 bases, with 21 bases between them. CDR3: CASSLRQIAGGMNYGYTF. The CDR3 nucleotides are TGTGCCAGCAGTTTAAGGCAGATCGCCGGGGGTATGAACTATGGCTACACCTTC.